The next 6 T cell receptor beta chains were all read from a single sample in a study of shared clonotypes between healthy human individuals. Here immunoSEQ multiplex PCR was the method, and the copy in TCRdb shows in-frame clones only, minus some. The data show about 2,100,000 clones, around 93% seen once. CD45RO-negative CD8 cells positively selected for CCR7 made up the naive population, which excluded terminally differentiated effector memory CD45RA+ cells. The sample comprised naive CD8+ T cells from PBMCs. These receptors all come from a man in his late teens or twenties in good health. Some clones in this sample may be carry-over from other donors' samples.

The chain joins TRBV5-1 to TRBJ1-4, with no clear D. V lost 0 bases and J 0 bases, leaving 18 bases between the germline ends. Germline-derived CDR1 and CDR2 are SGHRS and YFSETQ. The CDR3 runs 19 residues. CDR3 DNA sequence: TGCGCCAGCAGCTTGGACCCAGATACCTGGGGAGCAACTAATGAAAAACTGTTTTTT. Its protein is CASSLDPDTWGATNEKLFF.

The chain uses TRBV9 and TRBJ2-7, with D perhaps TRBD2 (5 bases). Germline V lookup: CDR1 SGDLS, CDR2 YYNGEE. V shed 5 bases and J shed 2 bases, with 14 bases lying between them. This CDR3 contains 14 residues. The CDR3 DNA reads TGTGCCAGCAGTTACACCGCGCGGGCCTACGAGCAGTACTTC. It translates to CASSYTARAYEQYF.

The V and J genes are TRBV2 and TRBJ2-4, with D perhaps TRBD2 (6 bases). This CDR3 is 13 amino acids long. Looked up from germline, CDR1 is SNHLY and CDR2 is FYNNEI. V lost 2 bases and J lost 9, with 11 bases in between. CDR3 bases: TGTGCCAGCAGTGAACGGGGGATTCCCATTCAGTACTTC. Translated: CASSERGIPIQYF.

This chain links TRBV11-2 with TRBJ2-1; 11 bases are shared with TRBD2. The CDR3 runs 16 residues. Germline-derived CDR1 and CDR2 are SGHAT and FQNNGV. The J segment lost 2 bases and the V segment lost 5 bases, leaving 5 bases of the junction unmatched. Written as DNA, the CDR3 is TGTGCCAGCAGCACACTAGCGGGAGTCCCCTACAATGAGCAGTTCTTC. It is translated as CASSTLAGVPYNEQFF.

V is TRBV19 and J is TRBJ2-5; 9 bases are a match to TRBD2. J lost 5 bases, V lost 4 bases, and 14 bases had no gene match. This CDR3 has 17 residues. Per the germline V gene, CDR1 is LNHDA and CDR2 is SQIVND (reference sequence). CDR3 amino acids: CASSTRPGLANRETQYF. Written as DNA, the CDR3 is TGTGCCAGTAGTACCCGACCAGGACTAGCGAATAGGGAGACCCAGTACTTC.

CDR3 residues: CASSPVAGSYEQYF. CDR3 sequence (DNA): TGCGCCAGCAGCCCTGTGGCAGGTTCCTACGAGCAGTACTTC. The V gene is TRBV4-3, the J gene TRBJ2-7; no reliable D call. Germline loops: CDR1 LGHNA, CDR2 YSLEER. This CDR3 contains 14 residues. Trimming shortened V by 4 bases and J by 1 base, and 11 bases separated the two germline ends.